These 28 T cell receptor beta chains were sequenced from one sample in a study. Assay used: immunoSEQ multiplex PCR; TCRdb lists only in-frame clones, some missing. The table has some 70,000 clones, just under 95% seen once. The sample was PBMCs. The source is a middle-aged man with rheumatoid arthritis.

This chain links TRBV9 with TRBJ1-6; D not resolved. The CDR3 contains 13 residues. Looked up from germline, CDR1 is SGDLS and CDR2 is YYNGEE. V was clipped by 2 bases and J by 5 bases, with 5 bases between them. CDR3 protein: CASSVLNNSPLHF. CDR3 bases: TGTGCCAGCAGCGTCCTGAATAATTCACCCCTCCACTTT.

This chain links TRBV5-4 with TRBJ1-3; D is unresolved. V lost 3 bases and J lost 4, with 11 bases in between. Germline lookup yields CDR1 SGHNT and CDR2 YYREEE (reference sequence). The CDR3 is made up of 14 amino acids. The CDR3 region is CASSWESSGNTIYF. As DNA, the CDR3 is TGTGCCAGCAGCTGGGAAAGCTCCGGAAACACCATATATTTT.

The J gene is TRBJ2-7, the V gene TRBV27; D is unresolved. Trimming removed 2 bases at V and 6 bases at J, with 2 bases between. The CDR3 has 10 residues. The germline gives CDR1 MNHEY, CDR2 SMNVEV (reference sequence). Written as DNA, the CDR3 is TGTGCCAGCAGTTTAGGCGAGCAGTACTTC. As protein: CASSLGEQYF.

The rearrangement joins TRBV11-2 to TRBJ1-1; a weak D match, TRBD1 (5 bases). Germline values: CDR1 SGHAT, CDR2 FQNNGV. The CDR3 is 16 amino acids. Trimming cost V 1 base and J 3 bases, with 15 bases left between them. The CDR3 region is CASSLVDRGLDTEAFF. CDR3 sequence (DNA): TGTGCCAGCAGCTTAGTTGATAGGGGCTTGGACACTGAAGCTTTCTTT.

The DNA of the CDR3 is TGTGCCAGCTCACCAGCGGACAGCTCAAGGTGGGAGCAGTTCTTC. Residues: CASSPADSSRWEQFF. The rearrangement joins TRBV18 to TRBJ2-1; D might be TRBD1 (6 bases). Trimming left V 2 bases short and J 10 bases short, with 18 bases between. This CDR3 has 15 amino acids. CDR1 is KGHSH and CDR2 is LQKENI in the germline V gene.

The V and J genes are TRBV4-1 and TRBJ2-2, with 9 bases matching TRBD2. Germline values: CDR1 MGHRA, CDR2 YSYEKL. This CDR3 has 17 amino acids. V shed 4 bases and J 5 bases; nucleotides not matched to a gene: 11. This CDR3 is CASSPSGGTRGTGELFF. For the CDR3, the DNA is TGCGCCAGCAGCCCCAGCGGGGGGACCCGGGGGACCGGGGAGCTGTTTTTT.

The rearrangement joins TRBV4-2 to TRBJ2-3; D is possibly TRBD1 or TRBD2 (5 bases each). Germline V gene data show CDR1 as LGHNA and CDR2 as YNFKEQ. Trimming stripped 2 bases from V and 4 bases from J, with 7 bases between. The CDR3 has 13 amino acids. CDR3 amino acids: CASSQLGADTQYF. In nucleotides, the CDR3 is TGTGCCAGCAGCCAACTGGGGGCAGATACGCAGTATTTT.

The J gene is TRBJ2-5, the V gene TRBV5-6; D perhaps matches TRBD1 (6 bases). Trimming pared 0 bases from V and 0 bases from J, leaving 6 bases between. The CDR3 loop spans 14 amino acids. The germline gives CDR1 SGHDT, CDR2 YYEEEE. The CDR3 loop is CASSLDRDQETQYF. The CDR3 DNA reads as TGTGCCAGCAGCTTGGACAGGGACCAAGAGACCCAGTACTTC.

This chain connects TRBV7-9 to TRBJ2-2; the match to TRBD2 covers 14 bases. Per the germline V gene, CDR1 is SEHNR and CDR2 is FQNEAQ (reference sequence). V trimming: 5 bases; J trimming: 5 bases; junction bases outside the gene matches: 7. There are 17 residues in the CDR3. The CDR3 region has the DNA TGTGCCAGCAGCCCGACGACTAGCGGGAGGGAGACCGGGGAGCTGTTTTTT. This codes for CASSPTTSGRETGELFF. Combining the CDR3 with reference TRBV7-9 and TRBJ2-2 gives the whole variable domain DTGVSQNPRHKITKRGQNVTFRCDPISEHNRLYWYRQTLGQGPEFLTYFQNEAQLEKSRLLSDRFSAERPKGSFSTLEIQRTEQGDSAMYLCASSPTTSGRETGELFFGEGSRLTVL.

The V call is TRBV6-6, the J call TRBJ2-1, with TRBD1 identical over 7 bases. Germline CDR1 and CDR2: MNHNY and SVGAGI (reference sequence). The CDR3 extends over 15 amino acids. Germline trimming cut 7 bases from V and 5 bases from J; bases unmatched to any gene: 11. The CDR3 reads CASNRYRGENNEQFF. CDR3 DNA sequence: TGTGCCAGCAATCGGTACAGGGGAGAGAACAATGAGCAGTTCTTC.

The chain uses TRBV5-4 and TRBJ2-2; D call uncertain. The CDR3 has 14 amino acids. V was cut by 0 bases and J by 4 bases, with 7 bases left in between. Germline V gene sequence: CDR1 SGHNT, CDR2 YYREEE (reference sequence). Here the CDR3 DNA reads TGTGCCAGCAGCTTGGCTCTCAGCACCGGGGAGCTGTTTTTT. Amino acid sequence: CASSLALSTGELFF.

The V gene is TRBV14, the J gene TRBJ2-2; D ambiguous. This CDR3 spans 13 amino acids. Trimming stripped 4 bases from V and 5 bases from J, with 8 bases between. CDR1 and CDR2 from the germline V gene are SGHDN and FVKESK. The CDR3 sequence is CASSPRLTGELFF. The CDR3, as DNA: TGTGCCAGCAGCCCCCGCCTGACCGGGGAGCTGTTTTTT.

The rearrangement joins TRBV7-6 to TRBJ2-1, with 8 bases that match TRBD2. The CDR3 runs 18 residues. CDR1 SGHVS and CDR2 FNYEAQ come from the germline V gene. Germline trimming cut 1 base from V and 1 base from J; bases unmatched to any gene: 9. CDR3: CASSLGGSGGRSYNEQFF. The CDR3 nucleotides read TGTGCCAGCAGCTTAGGGGGGAGCGGGGGTCGGTCCTACAATGAGCAGTTCTTC.

V is TRBV7-2 and J is TRBJ1-6; 10 nucleotides agree with TRBD1. Germline loops: CDR1 SGHTA, CDR2 FQGNSA. Germline trimming cut 5 bases from V and 14 bases from J; bases unmatched to any gene: 9. This CDR3 is 14 amino acids long. Here the CDR3 DNA reads TGTGCCAGCAGCCCAACGCCCGGGACAGGGGCCCTCCACTTT. This gives the protein CASSPTPGTGALHF.

The chain joins TRBV27 to TRBJ2-4; TRBD2 is a possible D gene (5 bases). The CDR3 has 14 residues. Germline V gene sequence: CDR1 MNHEY, CDR2 SMNVEV (reference sequence). Trimming stripped 0 bases from V and 4 bases from J, with 7 bases between. The CDR3 is CASSLSAGKNIQYF. The CDR3 DNA reads TGTGCCAGCAGTTTATCTGCGGGTAAAAACATTCAGTACTTC.

V gene TRBV27 combines with J gene TRBJ2-2; weak D call: TRBD1 (5 bases). With 5 bases removed from V and 8 bases from J, the gap between germline ends came to 18 bases. Germline V lookup: CDR1 MNHEY, CDR2 SMNVEV (reference sequence). The CDR3 contains 15 residues. The CDR3 DNA is TGTGCCAGCAGTATGTTCCAGGGTGCCGTTGGGGAGCTGTTTTTT. This translates into CASSMFQGAVGELFF.

This chain connects TRBV6-2 or TRBV6-3 to TRBJ1-5, with D maybe TRBD1 (6 bases). The CDR3 runs to 16 residues. Trimming shortened V by 0 bases and J by 2 bases, and 11 bases separated the two germline ends. CDR1 is MNHEY and CDR2 is SVGEGT in the germline V gene. The CDR3 bases are TGTGCCAGCAGTTACTCGGTGGGGGCGGGCAATCAGCCCCAGCATTTT. This codes for CASSYSVGAGNQPQHF.

The chain joins TRBV4-3 to TRBJ2-1, with TRBD2 identical over 8 bases. The CDR3 totals 17 residues. Looked up from germline, CDR1 is LGHNA and CDR2 is YSLEER. V lost 4 bases and J lost 4; bases outside the gene matches: 12. The CDR3 DNA sequence: TGCGCCAGCAGCCCAGATGAGGCTAGCGGGCGATACAATGAGCAGTTCTTC. Translation: CASSPDEASGRYNEQFF.

CDR3 amino acids: CSASLALDTQYF. The CDR3, as DNA: TGCAGTGCTAGTCTCGCTTTGGATACGCAGTATTTT. V usage is TRBV20-1 and J usage is TRBJ2-3; no firm D call. Germline values: CDR1 DFQATT, CDR2 SNEGSKA (reference sequence). The CDR3 totals 12 residues. V dropped 3 bases and J dropped 6 bases, with 10 bases sitting between them.

In this sample, this clone turned up once. The chain recombines TRBV5-4 with TRBJ2-1; 11 bases agree with TRBD1. Germline V gene sequence: CDR1 SGHNT, CDR2 YYREEE (reference sequence). This CDR3 comprises 14 residues. V shed 4 bases, J shed 7 bases, and the junction held 4 bases outside the gene matches. The CDR3, as DNA: TGTGCCAGCAGCCAGGACAGGGGGCAGAATGAGCAGTTCTTC. Amino acid sequence: CASSQDRGQNEQFF.

The chain carries TRBV30 and TRBJ1-1; 10 bases map to TRBD1. CDR1 and CDR2 from the germline V gene are GTSNPN and SVGIG (reference sequence). The CDR3 totals 13 residues. Trimming took 8 bases from V and 4 from J; bases not matched to a gene: 7. Written as DNA, the CDR3 is TGTGCCGTGGACAGGGGGTTCAGCACTGAAGCTTTCTTT. This encodes CAVDRGFSTEAFF.

The rearrangement links TRBV5-1 to TRBJ2-7, with a possible D match to TRBD1 (6 bases). The germline V gene encodes CDR1 SGHRS and CDR2 YFSETQ. Trimming stripped 0 bases from V and 3 bases from J, with 10 bases between. The CDR3 loop spans 14 amino acids. CDR3 DNA: TGCGCCAGCAGCTTGGAGGGGGACCACTACGAGCAGTACTTC. It codes for CASSLEGDHYEQYF. Full variable domain (outside the CDR3, taken from reference TRBV5-1 and TRBJ2-7): KAGVTQTPRYLIKTRGQQVTLSCSPISGHRSVSWYQQTPGQGLQFLFEYFSETQRNKGNFPGRFSGRQFSNSRSEMNVSTLELGDSALYLCASSLEGDHYEQYFGPGTRLTVT.

The chain has TRBV12-5 and TRBJ2-2; TRBD2 matches 9 bases. The ends lost 3 bases at V and 7 bases at J; junction bases unmatched: 15. CDR3 length: 18 residues. From germline, CDR1 is LGHNT and CDR2 FRNRAP. The CDR3 DNA reads TGTGCTAGTGGTTTCGCGGATGGCGCGGGGGGGCAAATCGGGGAGCTGTTTTTT. The encoded protein is CASGFADGAGGQIGELFF.

V usage is TRBV30 and J usage is TRBJ1-1; 7 nucleotides agree with TRBD1. The germline CDR1 and CDR2 sequences are GTSNPN and SVGIG (reference sequence). The V segment lost 3 bases and the J segment 0 bases; nucleotides outside the gene matches: 10. This CDR3 contains 16 residues. The CDR3 is CAWSADRVVVNTEAFF. CDR3 DNA sequence: TGTGCCTGGAGCGCCGACAGGGTTGTGGTGAACACTGAAGCTTTCTTT.

The V gene is TRBV15, the J gene TRBJ2-7; 7 bases fit TRBD2. CDR1 and CDR2 from the germline V gene are LNHNV and YYDKDF (reference sequence). This CDR3 is 15 amino acids long. Germline trimming cut 1 base from V and 1 base from J; bases unmatched to any gene: 4. The CDR3 is CATSRAGRESYEQYF. CDR3 DNA: TGTGCCACCAGCAGAGCTGGGCGGGAGTCCTACGAGCAGTACTTC.

The chain has TRBV13 and TRBJ1-1, with a weak D call TRBD1 (6 bases). With 4 bases removed from V and 5 bases from J, the gap between germline ends came to 17 bases. CDR1 is PRHDT, CDR2 FYEKMQ, per germline (reference sequence). CDR3 size: 15 residues. CDR3 bases: TGTGCCAGCAGCTCTCTCGGGGGCCTTGGAACTGAAGCTTTCTTT. Its protein is CASSSLGGLGTEAFF. Full variable domain (missing parts from reference TRBV13 and TRBJ1-1): AAGVIQSPRHLIKEKRETATLKCYPIPRHDTVYWYQQGPGQDPQFLISFYEKMQSDKGSIPDRFSAQQFSDYHSELNMSSLELGDSALYFCASSSLGGLGTEAFFGQGTRLTVV.

The V and J genes are TRBV7-8 and TRBJ1-1; D gene uncertain. Trimming took 0 bases from V and 1 from J, leaving 9 bases between them. This CDR3 region has 15 residues. Germline-derived CDR1 and CDR2 are SGHVS and FQNEAQ. This CDR3 is CASSLALPRNTEAFF. CDR3 DNA sequence: TGTGCCAGCAGCTTAGCGTTACCCCGGAACACTGAAGCTTTCTTT.

The rearrangement links TRBV3-1 (or the pseudogene TRBV3-2) to TRBJ1-1, with D uncertain. Germline assignment: CDR1 LGHDT and CDR2 YNNKEL (reference sequence). V was pared by 2 bases and J by 5 bases, with 9 bases between. The CDR3 loop spans 13 amino acids. The CDR3 loop is CASSQQLRTEAFF. CDR3 bases: TGTGCCAGCAGCCAACAACTAAGGACTGAAGCTTTCTTT.